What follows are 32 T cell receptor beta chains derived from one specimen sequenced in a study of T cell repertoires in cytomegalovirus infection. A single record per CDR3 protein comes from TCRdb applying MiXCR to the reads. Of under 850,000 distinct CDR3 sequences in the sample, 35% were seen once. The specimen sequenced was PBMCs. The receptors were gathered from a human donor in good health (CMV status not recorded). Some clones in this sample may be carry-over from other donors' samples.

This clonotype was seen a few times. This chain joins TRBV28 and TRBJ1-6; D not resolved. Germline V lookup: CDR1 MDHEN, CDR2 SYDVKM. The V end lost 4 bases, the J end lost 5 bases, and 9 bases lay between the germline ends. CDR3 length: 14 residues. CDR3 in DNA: TGTGCCAGCAGTTCCCGACGCAATAATTCACCCCTCCACTTT. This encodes CASSSRRNNSPLHF.

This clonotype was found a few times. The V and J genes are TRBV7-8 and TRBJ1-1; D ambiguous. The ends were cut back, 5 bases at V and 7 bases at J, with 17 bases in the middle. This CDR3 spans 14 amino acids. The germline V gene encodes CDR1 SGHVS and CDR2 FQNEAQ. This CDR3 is CASSPTNNVYEAFF. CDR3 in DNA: TGTGCCAGCAGCCCAACAAATAATGTTTATGAAGCTTTCTTT.

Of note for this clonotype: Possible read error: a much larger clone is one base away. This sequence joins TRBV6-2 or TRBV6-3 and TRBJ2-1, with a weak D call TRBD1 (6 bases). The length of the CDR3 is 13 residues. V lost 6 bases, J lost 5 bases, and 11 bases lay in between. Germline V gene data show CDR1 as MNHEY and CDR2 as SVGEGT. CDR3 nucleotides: TGTGCCAGCAGCTCCCACAGGGACAATGAGCAGTTCTTC. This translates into CASSSHRDNEQFF.

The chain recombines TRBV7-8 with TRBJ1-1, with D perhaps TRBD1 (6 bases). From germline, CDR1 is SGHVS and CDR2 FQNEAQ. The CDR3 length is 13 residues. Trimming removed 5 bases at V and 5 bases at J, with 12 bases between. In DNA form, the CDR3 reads TGTGCCAGCAGCGCCAGAACAGGGACTGAAGCTTTCTTT. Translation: CASSARTGTEAFF.

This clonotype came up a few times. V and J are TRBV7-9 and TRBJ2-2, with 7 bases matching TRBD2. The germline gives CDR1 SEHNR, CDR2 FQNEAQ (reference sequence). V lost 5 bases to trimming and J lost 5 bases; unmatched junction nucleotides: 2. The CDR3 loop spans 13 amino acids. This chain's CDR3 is CASSPRETGELFF. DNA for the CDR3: TGTGCCAGCAGCCCGCGGGAGACCGGGGAGCTGTTTTTT.

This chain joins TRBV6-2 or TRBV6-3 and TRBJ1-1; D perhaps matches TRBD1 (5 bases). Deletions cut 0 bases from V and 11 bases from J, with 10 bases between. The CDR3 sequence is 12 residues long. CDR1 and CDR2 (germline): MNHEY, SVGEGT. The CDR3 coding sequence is TGTGCCAGCAGTTACTCGAGAGGGGCGGCTTTCTTT. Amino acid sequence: CASSYSRGAAFF.

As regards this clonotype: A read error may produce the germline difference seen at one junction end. The CDR3 here is CASSELGFNSNQPPHF. The DNA for the CDR3 is TGTGCCAGCAGTGAATTGGGGTTTAATAGCAATCAGCCCCCGCATTTT. The chain carries TRBV2 and TRBJ1-5; D gene unclear. The CDR3 is 16 amino acids. CDR1 SNHLY and CDR2 FYNNEI come from the germline V gene.

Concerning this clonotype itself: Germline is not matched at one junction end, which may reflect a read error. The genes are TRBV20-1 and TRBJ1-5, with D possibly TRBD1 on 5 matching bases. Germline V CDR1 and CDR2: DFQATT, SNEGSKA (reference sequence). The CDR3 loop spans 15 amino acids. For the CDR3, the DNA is TGCAGTGCTGGAGACAGACCCTATAGCAATCAGCCCCAGCATTTT. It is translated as CSAGDRPYSNQPQHF.

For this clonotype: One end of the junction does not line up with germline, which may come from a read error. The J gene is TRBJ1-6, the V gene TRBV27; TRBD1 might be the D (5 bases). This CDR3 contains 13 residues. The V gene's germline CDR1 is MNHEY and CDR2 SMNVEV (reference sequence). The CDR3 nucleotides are TGTGCCAGCAGTTTTGGTAGGGGTTCAGCCCTCCACTTT. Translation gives CASSFGRGSALHF.

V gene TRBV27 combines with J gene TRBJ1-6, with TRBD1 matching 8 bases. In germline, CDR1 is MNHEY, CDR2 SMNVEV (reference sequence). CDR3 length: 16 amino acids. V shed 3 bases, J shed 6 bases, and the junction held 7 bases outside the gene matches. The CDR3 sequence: CASSLSRGLGNSPLHF. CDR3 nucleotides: TGTGCCAGCAGTTTGTCCAGGGGGCTCGGTAATTCACCCCTCCACTTT.

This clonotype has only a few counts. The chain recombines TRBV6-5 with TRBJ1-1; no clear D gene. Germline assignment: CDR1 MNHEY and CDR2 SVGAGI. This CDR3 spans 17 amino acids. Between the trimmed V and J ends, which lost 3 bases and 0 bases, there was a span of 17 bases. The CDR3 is CASSYLPKRAMNTEAFF. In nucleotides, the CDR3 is TGTGCCAGCAGTTATCTCCCAAAAAGGGCCATGAACACTGAAGCTTTCTTT.

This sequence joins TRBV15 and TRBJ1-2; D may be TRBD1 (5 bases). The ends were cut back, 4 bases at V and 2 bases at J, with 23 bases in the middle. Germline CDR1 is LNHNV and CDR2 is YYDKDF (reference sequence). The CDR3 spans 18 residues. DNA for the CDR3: TGTGCCACCAGCAAATACCCAGGCGGCAGGGAGAAGAACTATGGCTACACCTTC. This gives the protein CATSKYPGGREKNYGYTF.

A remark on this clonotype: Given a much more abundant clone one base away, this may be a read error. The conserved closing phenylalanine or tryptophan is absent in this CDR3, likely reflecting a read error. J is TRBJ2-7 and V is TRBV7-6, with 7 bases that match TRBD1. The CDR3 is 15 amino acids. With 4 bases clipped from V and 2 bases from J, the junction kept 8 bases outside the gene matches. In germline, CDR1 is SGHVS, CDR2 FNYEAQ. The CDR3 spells CASSWGTELAYEQYL. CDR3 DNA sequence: TGTGCCAGCAGCTGGGGGACAGAACTAGCCTACGAGCAGTACTTA.

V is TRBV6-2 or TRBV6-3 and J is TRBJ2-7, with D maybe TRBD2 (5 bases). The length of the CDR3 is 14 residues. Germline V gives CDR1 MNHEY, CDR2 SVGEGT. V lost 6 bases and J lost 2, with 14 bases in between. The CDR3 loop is CASRRGLNTYEQYF. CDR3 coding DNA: TGTGCCAGCAGACGCGGACTCAATACCTACGAGCAGTACTTC.

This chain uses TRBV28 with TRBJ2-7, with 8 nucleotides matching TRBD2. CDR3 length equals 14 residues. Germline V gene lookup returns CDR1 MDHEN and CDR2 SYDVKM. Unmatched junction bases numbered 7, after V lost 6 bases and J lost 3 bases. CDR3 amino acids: CASSRRAGGYEQYF. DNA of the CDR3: TGTGCCAGCAGCCGACGGGCGGGAGGCTACGAGCAGTACTTC. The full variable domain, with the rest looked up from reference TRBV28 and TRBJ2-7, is DVKVTQSSRYLVKRTGEKVFLECVQDMDHENMFWYRQDPGLGLRLIYFSYDVKMKEKGDIPEGYSVSREKKERFSLILESASTNQTSMYLCASSRRAGGYEQYFGPGTRLTVT.

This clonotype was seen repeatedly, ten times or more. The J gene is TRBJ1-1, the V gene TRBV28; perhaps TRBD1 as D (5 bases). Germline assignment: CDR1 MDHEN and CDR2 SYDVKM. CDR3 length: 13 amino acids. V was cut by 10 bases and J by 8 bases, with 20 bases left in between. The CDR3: CATAVGRVEEAFF. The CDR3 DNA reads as TGTGCCACCGCCGTGGGGCGGGTAGAAGAAGCTTTCTTT.

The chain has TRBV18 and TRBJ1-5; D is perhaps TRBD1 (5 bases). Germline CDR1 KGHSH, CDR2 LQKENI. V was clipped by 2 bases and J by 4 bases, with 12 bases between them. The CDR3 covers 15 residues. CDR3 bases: TGTGCCAGCTCACCAGGGGCTAACACGAATCAGCCCCAGCATTTT. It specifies CASSPGANTNQPQHF.

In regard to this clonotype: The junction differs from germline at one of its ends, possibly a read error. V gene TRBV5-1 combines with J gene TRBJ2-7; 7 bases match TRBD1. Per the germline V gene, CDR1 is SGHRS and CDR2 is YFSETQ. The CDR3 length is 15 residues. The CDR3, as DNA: TGCGCCAGCAGCCCCCGACAGGGAACAAACTACGAGCAGTCCTTC. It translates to CASSPRQGTNYEQSF.

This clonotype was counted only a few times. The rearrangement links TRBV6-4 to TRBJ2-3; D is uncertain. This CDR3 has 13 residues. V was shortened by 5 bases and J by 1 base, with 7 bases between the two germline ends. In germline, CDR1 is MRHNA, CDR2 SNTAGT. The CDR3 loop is CASSPQRTDTQYF. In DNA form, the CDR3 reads TGTGCCAGCAGTCCACAGCGCACAGATACGCAGTATTTT.

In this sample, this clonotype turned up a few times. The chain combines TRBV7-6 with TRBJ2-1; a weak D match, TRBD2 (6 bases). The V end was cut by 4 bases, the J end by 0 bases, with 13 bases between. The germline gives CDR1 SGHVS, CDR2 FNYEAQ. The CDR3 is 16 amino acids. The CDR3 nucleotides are TGTGCCAGCAGCTCGACGGAAGCGGGCTCCTACAATGAGCAGTTCTTC. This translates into CASSSTEAGSYNEQFF.

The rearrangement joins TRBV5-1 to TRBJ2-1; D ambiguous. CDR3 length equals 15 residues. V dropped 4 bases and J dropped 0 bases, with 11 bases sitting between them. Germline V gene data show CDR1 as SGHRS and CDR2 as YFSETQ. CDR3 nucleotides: TGCGCCAGCAGCCTCCGTATCAGCTCCTACAATGAGCAGTTCTTC. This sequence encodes CASSLRISSYNEQFF.

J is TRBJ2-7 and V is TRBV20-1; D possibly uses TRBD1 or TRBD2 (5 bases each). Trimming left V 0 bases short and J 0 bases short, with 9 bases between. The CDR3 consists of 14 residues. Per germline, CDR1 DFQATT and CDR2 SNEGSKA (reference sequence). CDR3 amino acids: CSARERGVSYEQYF. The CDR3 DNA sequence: TGCAGTGCTAGAGAGAGGGGAGTCTCCTACGAGCAGTACTTC.

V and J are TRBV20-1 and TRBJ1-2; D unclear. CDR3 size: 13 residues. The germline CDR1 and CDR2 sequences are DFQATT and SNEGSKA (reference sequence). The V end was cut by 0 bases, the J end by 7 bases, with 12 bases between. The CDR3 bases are TGCAGTGCTAGAGATCTAAGAGGGATTGGCTACACCTTC. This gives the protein CSARDLRGIGYTF.

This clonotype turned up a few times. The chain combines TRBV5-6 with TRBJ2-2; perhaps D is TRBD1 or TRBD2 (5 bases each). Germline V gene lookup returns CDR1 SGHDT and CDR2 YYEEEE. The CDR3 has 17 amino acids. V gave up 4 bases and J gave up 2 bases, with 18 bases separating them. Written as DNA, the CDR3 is TGTGCCAGCAGCCGGAGACCCGGGACGTCCAACACCGGGGAGCTGTTTTTT. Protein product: CASSRRPGTSNTGELFF. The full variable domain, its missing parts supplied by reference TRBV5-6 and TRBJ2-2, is DAGVTQSPTHLIKTRGQQVTLRCSPKSGHDTVSWYQQALGQGPQFIFQYYEEEERQRGNFPDRFSGHQFPNYSSELNVNALLLGDSALYLCASSRRPGTSNTGELFFGEGSRLTVL.

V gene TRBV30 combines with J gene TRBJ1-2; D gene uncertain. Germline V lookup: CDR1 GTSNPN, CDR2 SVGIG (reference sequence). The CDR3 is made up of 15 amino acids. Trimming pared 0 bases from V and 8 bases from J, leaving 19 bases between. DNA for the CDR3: TGTGCCTGGAGTGTACTTTTGCAGGAGTTCGTGGGCTACACCTTC. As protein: CAWSVLLQEFVGYTF.

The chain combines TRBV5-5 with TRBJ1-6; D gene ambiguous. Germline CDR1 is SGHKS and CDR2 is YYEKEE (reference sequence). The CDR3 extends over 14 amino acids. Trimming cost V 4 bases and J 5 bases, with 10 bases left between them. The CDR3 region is CASSGPLDNSPLHF. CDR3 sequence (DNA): TGTGCCAGCAGCGGTCCCTTGGATAATTCACCCCTCCACTTT. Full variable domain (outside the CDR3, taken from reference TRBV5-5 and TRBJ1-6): DAGVTQSPTHLIKTRGQQVTLRCSPISGHKSVSWYQQVLGQGPQFIFQYYEKEERGRGNFPDRFSARQFPNYSSELNVNALLLGDSALYLCASSGPLDNSPLHFGNGTRLTVT.

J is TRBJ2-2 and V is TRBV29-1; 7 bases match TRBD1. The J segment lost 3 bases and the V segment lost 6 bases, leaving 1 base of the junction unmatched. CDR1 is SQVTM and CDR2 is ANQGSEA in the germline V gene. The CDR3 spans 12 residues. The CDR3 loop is CSVDRDTGELFF. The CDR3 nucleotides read TGCAGCGTCGACAGGGACACCGGGGAGCTGTTTTTT.

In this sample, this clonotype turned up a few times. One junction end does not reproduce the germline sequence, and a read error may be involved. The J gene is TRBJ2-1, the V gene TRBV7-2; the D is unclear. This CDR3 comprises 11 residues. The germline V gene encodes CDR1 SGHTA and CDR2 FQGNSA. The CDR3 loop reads CASSSRDLRIF. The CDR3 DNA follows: TGTGCCAGCAGCTCTAGAGATCTGCGCATCTTC. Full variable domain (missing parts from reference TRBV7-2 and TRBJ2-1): GAGVSQSPSNKVTEKGKDVELRCDPISGHTALYWYRQSLGQGLEFLIYFQGNSAPDKSGLPSDRFSAERTGGSVSTLTIQRTQQEDSAVYLCASSSRDLRIFGPGTRLTVL.

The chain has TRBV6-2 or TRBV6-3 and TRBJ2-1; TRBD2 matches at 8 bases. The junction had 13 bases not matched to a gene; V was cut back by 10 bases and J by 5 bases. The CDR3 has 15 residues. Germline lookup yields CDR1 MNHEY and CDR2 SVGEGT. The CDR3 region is CATHPRVAGNNEQFF. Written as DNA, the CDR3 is TGTGCCACCCACCCTAGGGTAGCGGGAAACAATGAGCAGTTCTTC.

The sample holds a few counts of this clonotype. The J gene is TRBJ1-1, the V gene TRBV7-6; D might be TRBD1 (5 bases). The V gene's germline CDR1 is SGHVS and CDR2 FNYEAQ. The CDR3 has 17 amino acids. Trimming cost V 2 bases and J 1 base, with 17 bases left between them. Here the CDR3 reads CASSLSGGGVANTEAFF. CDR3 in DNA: TGTGCCAGCAGCTTAAGCGGGGGGGGAGTAGCGAACACTGAAGCTTTCTTT.

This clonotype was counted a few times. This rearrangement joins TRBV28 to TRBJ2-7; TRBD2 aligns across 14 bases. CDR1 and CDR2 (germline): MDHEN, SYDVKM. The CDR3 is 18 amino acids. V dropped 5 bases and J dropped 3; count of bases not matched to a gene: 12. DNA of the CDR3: TGTGCCAGCAGTACCGGGACTAGCGGGAGCATCGGGCGCTACGAGCAGTACTTC. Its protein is CASSTGTSGSIGRYEQYF.

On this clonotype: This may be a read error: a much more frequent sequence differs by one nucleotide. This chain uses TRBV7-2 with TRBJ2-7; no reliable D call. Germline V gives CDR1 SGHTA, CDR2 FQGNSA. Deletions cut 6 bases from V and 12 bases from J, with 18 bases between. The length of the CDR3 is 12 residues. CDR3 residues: CASSPAVGSAYF. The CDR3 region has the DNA TGTGCCAGCAGTCCAGCAGTCGGGTCCGCGTACTTC.